This TCR beta chain was found in a study of cytomegalovirus exposure and HLA in healthy donors. Study-level background: In terms of ancestry, the Caucasian-associated cluster contained about four fifths of the approximately 400 genotyped donors. Whole-study findings and limits: Per published reports, the classifier diagnosed cytomegalovirus status with high specificity and sensitivity. Data from an earlier analysis indicated that most TCR beta V segments were productive either about 87% or about 30% of the time. Cytomegalovirus-associated status was assigned to about 180 TCR beta chains.

In regard to this clone: Its antigen is undetermined.

The V end lost 5 bases, the J end lost 8 bases, and 12 bases lay between the germline ends. CDR3 length: 12 amino acids. The V gene's germline CDR1 is MNHEY and CDR2 SVGAGI. PCR used 60 Vbeta primers and 13 Jbeta primers. The protocol was immunoSEQ multiplex PCR, while the TCRdb copy is restricted to in-frame clones and leaves out a portion. The sample has about 96,000 clones, roughly 80% seen once; the top ten hold 6.5% to 8%. The gene calls are TRBV6-5 and TRBJ1-2; tentative D call: TRBD1 (5 bases). What was sequenced was PBMCs. The source of this sequence is a man in his forties or fifties in good health and CMV-seropositive. The CDR3 loop is CASSPGSYGYTF. The CDR3 region has the DNA TGTGCCAGCAGTCCAGGGTCTTACGGCTACACCTTC.